Each of the 6 T cell receptor beta chains below was sequenced from the same sample in a study of T cells in Graves' hyperthyroidism and ophthalmopathy. What was amplified from RNA transcripts were TCR beta CDR3 regions. When the TCR CDR3 underwent first-round RT-PCR, the HTBI primer set was used. TCRdb ran MiXCR on the multiplex PCR reads and lists one entry per CDR3 protein. The sample records some 350,000 distinct CDR3 sequences, nearly 15% being singletons. Sequencing was carried out using blood. The receptors were sampled from an older woman with Graves' ophthalmopathy.

Remarks on this clonotype: This clone may be a read error of a much larger clone one base away. The chain combines TRBV11-2 with TRBJ1-1, with 8 bases fitting TRBD1. Trimming took 7 bases from V and 6 from J; bases not matched to a gene: 10. Germline lookup yields CDR1 SGHAT and CDR2 FQNNGV. The CDR3 runs 14 residues. The CDR3 spells CASIIGRGRSEAFF. The CDR3 nucleotides read TGTGCCAGCATCATTGGCAGGGGGCGGTCTGAAGCTTTCTTT.

This clonotype came up a few times. The chain joins TRBV2 to TRBJ2-1, with 13 bases fitting TRBD2. The CDR3 has 16 residues. V lost 3 bases to trimming and J lost 4 bases; unmatched junction nucleotides: 3. From germline, CDR1 is SNHLY and CDR2 FYNNEI. DNA for the CDR3: TGTGCCAGCAGTGAGGTACTAGCGGGAGGGTACAATGAGCAGTTCTTC. It translates to CASSEVLAGGYNEQFF.

This clonotype was observed many times. The rearrangement links TRBV27 to TRBJ1-2, with D perhaps matching TRBD1 (6 bases). Trimming left V 5 bases short and J 2 bases short, with 12 bases between. The germline gives CDR1 MNHEY, CDR2 SMNVEV (reference sequence). The CDR3 totals 14 residues. CDR3: CASSLRGANYGYTF. The CDR3 nucleotides read TGTGCCAGCAGTCTTAGGGGGGCGAACTATGGCTACACCTTC.

The V and J genes are TRBV13 and TRBJ2-4, with 13 positions matching TRBD2. Germline V gene lookup returns CDR1 PRHDT and CDR2 FYEKMQ (reference sequence). V was clipped by 5 bases and J by 6 bases; unmatched bases: 4. This CDR3 spans 15 amino acids. CDR3 in amino acids: CASSPTSGRGNIQYF. CDR3 coding DNA: TGTGCCAGCAGCCCTACTAGCGGGAGGGGAAACATTCAGTACTTC.

The V gene is TRBV19, the J gene TRBJ1-4, with D perhaps matching TRBD1 (6 bases). Germline V gene lookup returns CDR1 LNHDA and CDR2 SQIVND (reference sequence). CDR3 length: 14 amino acids. Trimming pared 10 bases from V and 0 bases from J, leaving 12 bases between. The CDR3 region is CATARTATNEKLFF. The CDR3 DNA follows: TGTGCCACCGCCCGGACAGCAACTAATGAAAAACTGTTTTTT.

The chain couples TRBV2 to TRBJ2-2; D is unclear. The CDR3 has 12 residues. Germline-derived CDR1 and CDR2 are SNHLY and FYNNEI. Trimming stripped 6 bases from V and 7 bases from J, with 9 bases between. The CDR3 DNA follows: TGTGCCAGCAGGATCAGCGTCGGGGAGCTGTTTTTT. Translation: CASRISVGELFF.